Included here is one T cell receptor (beta chain) sequence, with context. Peripheral blood from each donor was collected in a volume of 9.5 to 10 milliliters. The data belong to a study of blood T cells in healthy people across ages. Whole-study context: Template switching recovered approximately one barcoded beta molecule for every two T cells.

Through a sample-barcoded 5' primer and a J-beta primer mix, a second PCR was run for about 6 to 12 cycles. The template-switch adaptor was a 5' adaptor with 12 random nucleotides. It tagged each cDNA molecule. CDR3-containing paired-end reads numbered at least 2.5 million in each sample. One entry per CDR3 protein results from TCRdb running MiXCR on the 5' RACE reads. Among about 1.6 million distinct CDR3 sequences listed, roughly 32% were seen once. Trimming left V 3 bases short and J 0 bases short, with 17 bases between. This CDR3 is 17 amino acids long. Germline V gene sequence: CDR1 LGHNA, CDR2 YNFKEQ.

V is TRBV4-2 and J is TRBJ1-1; no clear D. The receptor's source is a woman younger than 45 in good health. The sequencing input was blood. CDR3 amino acids: CASSHRRTEPMNTEAFF. CDR3 bases: TGTGCCAGCAGCCACCGACGGACGGAGCCTATGAACACTGAAGCTTTCTTT.